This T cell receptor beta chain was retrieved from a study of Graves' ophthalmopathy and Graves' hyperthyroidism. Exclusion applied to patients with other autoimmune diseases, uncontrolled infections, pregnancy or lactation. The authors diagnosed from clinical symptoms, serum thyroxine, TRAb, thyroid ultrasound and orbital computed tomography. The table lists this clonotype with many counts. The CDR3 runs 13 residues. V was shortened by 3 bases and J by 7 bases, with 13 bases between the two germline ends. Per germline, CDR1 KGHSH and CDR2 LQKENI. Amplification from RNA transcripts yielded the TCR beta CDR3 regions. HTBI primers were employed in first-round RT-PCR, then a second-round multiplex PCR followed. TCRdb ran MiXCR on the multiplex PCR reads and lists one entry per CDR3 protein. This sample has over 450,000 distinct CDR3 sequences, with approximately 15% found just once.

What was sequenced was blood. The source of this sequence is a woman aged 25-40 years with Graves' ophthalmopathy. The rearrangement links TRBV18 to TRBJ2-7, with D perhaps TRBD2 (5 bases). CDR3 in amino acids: CASSPGRGQEQYF. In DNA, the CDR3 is TGTGCCAGCTCACCGGGCAGAGGGCAGGAGCAGTACTTC.